Listed here are 31 T cell receptor beta chains from one sample, sequenced in a study of cytomegalovirus exposure and HLA in healthy donors. This PCR relied on a set of 60 Vbeta primers and 13 Jbeta primers. Libraries were prepared by immunoSEQ multiplex PCR; TCRdb keeps only in-frame clonotypes and omits some of them. The sample holds about 93,000 clones, about 80% seen once. Specimen: PBMCs. The receptors derive from a man younger than 45 in good health and CMV-seronegative.

In nucleotides, the CDR3 is TGCGCCAGCAGCCCTAGCGGGAGGGCCACTGATACGCAGTATTTT. This translates into CASSPSGRATDTQYF. The chain combines TRBV5-1 with TRBJ2-3; TRBD2 agrees at 12 bases. CDR3 size: 15 residues. CDR1 is SGHRS and CDR2 is YFSETQ in the germline V gene. J gave up 6 bases and V 4 bases, and 6 bases lay outside the gene matches.

This chain uses TRBV7-9 with TRBJ1-4, with a tentative D call TRBD1 (6 bases). Germline assignment: CDR1 SEHNR and CDR2 FQNEAQ (reference sequence). V was pared by 1 base and J by 4 bases, with 13 bases between. This CDR3 comprises 16 residues. CDR3 loop: CASSLVFDRINEKLFF. The CDR3, as DNA: TGTGCCAGCAGCTTAGTCTTTGACAGGATTAATGAAAAACTGTTTTTT. The complete variable domain, with remaining parts taken from reference TRBV7-9 and TRBJ1-4, reads DTGVSQNPRHKITKRGQNVTFRCDPISEHNRLYWYRQTLGQGPEFLTYFQNEAQLEKSRLLSDRFSAERPKGSFSTLEIQRTEQGDSAMYLCASSLVFDRINEKLFFGSGTQLSVL.

The chain has TRBV4-1 and TRBJ1-1; possible D gene TRBD1, 5 bases. The germline V gene encodes CDR1 MGHRA and CDR2 YSYEKL. V was pared by 0 bases and J by 1 base, with 12 bases between. CDR3 length: 16 amino acids. This chain's CDR3 is CASSQDTRRGNTEAFF. CDR3 coding DNA: TGCGCCAGCAGCCAAGATACCCGTAGGGGGAACACTGAAGCTTTCTTT.

This chain joins TRBV7-3 and TRBJ2-5, with TRBD2 as a possible D gene (5 bases). The germline gives CDR1 SGHTA, CDR2 FQGTGA. The CDR3 loop spans 16 amino acids. Trimming shortened V by 1 base and J by 0 bases, and 12 bases separated the two germline ends. This chain's CDR3 is CASSLNSGYDQETQYF. CDR3 DNA: TGTGCCAGCAGCTTAAATTCGGGGTACGACCAAGAGACCCAGTACTTC.

The chain employs TRBV10-3 and TRBJ1-2; 8 bases agree with TRBD1. V dropped 2 bases and J dropped 8; count of bases not matched to a gene: 7. Germline values: CDR1 ENHRY, CDR2 SYGVKD. The CDR3 length is 14 residues. The CDR3 reads CAISEAGGHRGYTF. The CDR3 DNA sequence: TGTGCCATCAGTGAGGCAGGGGGCCATAGGGGCTACACCTTC.

This chain connects TRBV20-1 to TRBJ1-2; no reliable D call. V dropped 5 bases and J dropped 8 bases, with 12 bases sitting between them. The V gene's germline CDR1 is DFQATT and CDR2 SNEGSKA (reference sequence). The CDR3 is made up of 11 amino acids. The CDR3 DNA reads as TGCAGTGCTGCGCTCGGGTGGGGCTACACCTTC. Translation gives CSAALGWGYTF.

The rearrangement uses TRBV28 and TRBJ1-2; D is undetermined. Germline V CDR1 and CDR2: MDHEN, SYDVKM. This CDR3 is 11 amino acids long. Deletions cut 6 bases from V and 7 bases from J, with 9 bases between. CDR3 coding DNA: TGTGCCAGCAGGGGAGGGTTTGGCTACACCTTC. Amino acids: CASRGGFGYTF.

The chain links TRBV19 to TRBJ2-5; 7 nucleotides line up with TRBD2. The CDR3 is 14 amino acids. The trim removed 2 bases at V and 5 bases at J, leaving 5 bases unmatched. CDR1 and CDR2 from the germline V gene are LNHDA and SQIVND (reference sequence). CDR3 protein: CASSISGGAETQYF. As DNA, the CDR3 is TGTGCCAGTAGTATATCGGGAGGAGCGGAGACCCAGTACTTC.

The chain is built from TRBV6-1 and TRBJ1-4, with D maybe TRBD1 (6 bases). CDR1 is MNHNS and CDR2 is SASEGT in the germline V gene. This CDR3 has 13 residues. The CDR3 protein is CAGGGTLNEKLFF. CDR3 nucleotides: TGTGCTGGGGGGGGGACACTTAATGAAAAACTGTTTTTT.

This clone was observed a few times. The chain links TRBV13 to TRBJ1-3; 7 bases fit TRBD1. J was trimmed by 0 bases and V by 5 bases; bases with no gene match: 4. Per germline, CDR1 PRHDT and CDR2 FYEKMQ (reference sequence). The CDR3 totals 15 residues. The CDR3 protein is CASSIQGSSGNTIYF. CDR3 bases: TGTGCCAGCAGCATACAGGGGAGCTCTGGAAACACCATATATTTT.

This clone was observed a few times. The chain has TRBV6-5 and TRBJ1-1; 7 bases are shared with TRBD1. V gave up 1 base and J gave up 4 bases; unmatched junction bases: 9. The CDR3 totals 16 residues. Germline-derived CDR1 and CDR2 are MNHEY and SVGAGI. This CDR3 is CASSYLRTGLVTEAFF. DNA for the CDR3: TGTGCCAGCAGTTACTTAAGGACAGGTCTGGTCACTGAAGCTTTCTTT.

The chain employs TRBV6-5 and TRBJ1-3; the D is unclear. This CDR3 comprises 14 residues. Germline CDR1 and CDR2: MNHEY and SVGAGI. Trimming took 4 bases from V and 4 from J, leaving 11 bases between them. The CDR3 reads CASSWRVGGNTIYF. The CDR3 DNA reads as TGTGCCAGCAGTTGGAGGGTGGGAGGAAACACCATATATTTT.

This clone has just one count. The CDR3 spells CASSLRSVTGSYQETQYF. CDR3 coding DNA: TGCGCCAGCAGCTTGAGAAGTGTGACAGGGTCTTACCAAGAGACCCAGTACTTC. The chain employs TRBV5-1 and TRBJ2-5, with TRBD1 matching over 7 bases. After removal of 1 base from V and 0 bases from J, the junction contained 12 bases not matched to a gene. Germline V gene sequence: CDR1 SGHRS, CDR2 YFSETQ. The CDR3 totals 18 residues. The variable domain in full, with the rest retrieved from reference TRBV5-1 and TRBJ2-5, is KAGVTQTPRYLIKTRGQQVTLSCSPISGHRSVSWYQQTPGQGLQFLFEYFSETQRNKGNFPGRFSGRQFSNSRSEMNVSTLELGDSALYLCASSLRSVTGSYQETQYFGPGTRLLVL.

The gene calls are TRBV7-2 and TRBJ1-4; weak D call: TRBD1 (6 bases). Germline CDR1 is SGHTA and CDR2 is FQGNSA. Trimming removed 6 bases at V and 4 bases at J, with 18 bases between. The CDR3 loop spans 16 amino acids. CDR3 bases: TGTGCCAGCAGTCAACGGTCAGGGGCGGGTAATGAAAAACTGTTTTTT. Its protein product is CASSQRSGAGNEKLFF.

The table lists this clone with a few counts. V usage is TRBV5-1 and J usage is TRBJ1-1; 8 positions match TRBD1. This CDR3 is 13 amino acids long. Germline V gene data show CDR1 as SGHRS and CDR2 as YFSETQ. J gave up 7 bases and V 5 bases, and 7 bases lay outside the gene matches. CDR3 sequence reads: CASSIRDRGEAFF. The CDR3, as DNA: TGCGCCAGCAGTATTCGAGACAGGGGTGAAGCTTTCTTT.

This clone was counted a few times. This chain joins TRBV29-1 and TRBJ1-2; no firm D call. This CDR3 has 12 residues. Germline V gene data show CDR1 as SQVTM and CDR2 as ANQGSEA. Trimming pared 4 bases from V and 4 bases from J, leaving 10 bases between. The CDR3 bases are TGCAGCGTTGGGGCAGATCGCTATGGCTACACCTTC. The encoded protein is CSVGADRYGYTF.

The CDR3 spells CASSAEGQPTYEQYF. CDR3 bases: TGTGCCAGCAGCGCGGAGGGACAGCCAACCTACGAGCAGTACTTC. The V call is TRBV13, the J call TRBJ2-5, with D tentatively TRBD1 (7 bases). The end of the DNA fits TRBJ2-7 better, so the J call may be wrong. The CDR3 has 15 amino acids. Germline CDR1 PRHDT, CDR2 FYEKMQ (reference sequence).

This chain connects TRBV6-1 to TRBJ1-2; 7 positions agree with TRBD1. This CDR3 region has 14 residues. Losses at the gene ends were 3 bases for V and 8 bases for J; bases not matched to a gene: 9. Looked up from germline, CDR1 is MNHNS and CDR2 is SASEGT. The CDR3 spells CASSDVGTAKGYTF. CDR3 nucleotide sequence: TGTGCCAGCAGTGATGTTGGGACAGCGAAGGGCTACACCTTC.

The V and J genes are TRBV5-1 and TRBJ2-5; D may be TRBD2 (7 bases). V gave up 9 bases and J gave up 4 bases, with 16 bases separating them. Germline V lookup: CDR1 SGHRS, CDR2 YFSETQ. This CDR3 is 13 amino acids long. The CDR3 here is CATSRGGVETQYF. CDR3 nucleotide sequence: TGCGCCACCTCTCGCGGGGGCGTAGAGACCCAGTACTTC.

This chain links TRBV6-5 with TRBJ2-7, with 10 bases aligning to TRBD2. V dropped 6 bases and J dropped 8; count of bases not matched to a gene: 4. This CDR3 is 12 amino acids long. Germline assignment: CDR1 MNHEY and CDR2 SVGAGI. CDR3 DNA sequence: TGTGCCAGCAGAGATAGCGGGGGGAAGCAGTACTTC. Protein sequence: CASRDSGGKQYF.

This chain joins TRBV5-5 and TRBJ1-1; 10 bases are a match to TRBD1. J was trimmed by 7 bases and V by 1 base; bases with no gene match: 4. CDR3 size: 14 residues. Germline assignment: CDR1 SGHKS and CDR2 YYEKEE (reference sequence). In DNA form, the CDR3 reads TGTGCCAGCAGCTTGACCCGGGACAGGGGTGAAGCTTTCTTT. Translated: CASSLTRDRGEAFF.

V is TRBV9 and J is TRBJ1-5; possibly TRBD1 for D (5 bases). V lost 0 bases and J 1 base, leaving 8 bases between the germline ends. This CDR3 contains 15 residues. Germline V CDR1 and CDR2: SGDLS, YYNGEE. The CDR3 sequence: CASSVEGASNQPQHF. The CDR3 DNA reads TGTGCCAGCAGCGTAGAAGGGGCCAGCAATCAGCCCCAGCATTTT. The variable domain in full, with the rest retrieved from reference TRBV9 and TRBJ1-5, is DSGVTQTPKHLITATGQRVTLRCSPRSGDLSVYWYQQSLDQGLQFLIQYYNGEERAKGNILERFSAQQFPDLHSELNLSSLELGDSALYFCASSVEGASNQPQHFGDGTRLSIL.

V usage is TRBV11-2 and J usage is TRBJ2-1, with 8 bases aligning to TRBD2. CDR1 is SGHAT, CDR2 FQNNGV, per germline. There are 18 residues in the CDR3. V dropped 1 base and J dropped 0; count of bases not matched to a gene: 8. The CDR3 reads CASSLGRGGKISYNEQFF. CDR3 coding DNA: TGTGCCAGCAGCTTAGGTCGGGGGGGGAAAATCTCCTACAATGAGCAGTTCTTC.

In this sample, this clone turned up a few times. This sequence joins TRBV7-7 and TRBJ2-1; D may be TRBD2 (6 bases). CDR3 length: 14 residues. Germline V gene lookup returns CDR1 SSHAT and CDR2 FNYEAQ (reference sequence). The V end was cut by 2 bases, the J end by 4 bases, with 9 bases between. Written as DNA, the CDR3 is TGTGCCAGCAGCTTATATGCGGGGTACAATGAGCAGTTCTTC. Amino acid sequence: CASSLYAGYNEQFF.

By sample share, this clone is medium-sized (0.01 to 0.1%). The chain recombines TRBV10-2 with TRBJ2-2, with 10 bases that match TRBD2. The CDR3 loop spans 16 amino acids. Germline CDR1 is WSHSY and CDR2 is SAAADI. J was trimmed by 4 bases and V by 4 bases; bases with no gene match: 6. This CDR3 is CASSVEAGGGTGELFF. The CDR3 DNA is TGCGCCAGCAGTGTTGAAGCGGGAGGGGGCACCGGGGAGCTGTTTTTT.

The V and J genes are TRBV13 and TRBJ1-2; TRBD1 might be the D (6 bases). The CDR3 contains 18 residues. With 0 bases removed from V and 0 bases from J, the gap between germline ends came to 17 bases. Germline CDR1 reads PRHDT; CDR2 reads FYEKMQ (reference sequence). CDR3 sequence: CASSLGLTGQPTNYGYTF. CDR3 in DNA: TGTGCCAGCAGCTTAGGCCTTACCGGACAGCCTACTAACTATGGCTACACCTTC.

Regarding this clone: Other DNA sequences within the sample encode an identical CDR3. V gene TRBV7-9 combines with J gene TRBJ2-7, with a weak D call TRBD2 (5 bases). Between the trimmed V and J ends, which lost 5 bases and 1 base, there was a span of 12 bases. Germline V gives CDR1 SEHNR, CDR2 FQNEAQ (reference sequence). The CDR3 totals 14 residues. CDR3: CASSPRGGSYEQYF. The CDR3 DNA reads as TGTGCCAGCAGCCCCCGTGGAGGTTCCTACGAGCAGTACTTC.

This rearrangement joins TRBV7-9 to TRBJ2-7, with 11 bases matching TRBD1. Germline CDR1 SEHNR, CDR2 FQNEAQ (reference sequence). The CDR3 has 16 amino acids. The DNA for the CDR3 is TGTTCCAGCAGCCGAGACAAAGGACAGGGGGCGGACGAGCAGTACGTC. Protein: CSSSRDKGQGADEQYV.

The CDR3 nucleotides are TGTGCCAGCAGCTTGAATGTCAGGCCCAGGGACTATGGCTACACCTTC. Protein product: CASSLNVRPRDYGYTF. V gene TRBV5-5 combines with J gene TRBJ1-2; perhaps TRBD1 as D (5 bases). Germline V gives CDR1 SGHKS, CDR2 YYEKEE (reference sequence). The CDR3 has 16 amino acids. V dropped 1 base and J dropped 3 bases, with 16 bases sitting between them.

The gene calls are TRBV11-1 and TRBJ2-1; D ambiguous. This CDR3 region has 15 residues. Per the germline V gene, CDR1 is SGHAT and CDR2 is FQDESV (reference sequence). V was trimmed by 3 bases and J by 0 bases, leaving 9 bases between them. The CDR3 sequence: CASSFDGYSYNEQFF. CDR3 DNA: TGTGCCAGCAGCTTCGACGGGTACTCCTACAATGAGCAGTTCTTC. The full variable domain, its missing parts supplied by reference TRBV11-1 and TRBJ2-1, is EAEVAQSPRYKITEKSQAVAFWCDPISGHATLYWYRQILGQGPELLVQFQDESVVDDSQLPKDRFSAERLKGVDSTLKIQPAELGDSAMYLCASSFDGYSYNEQFFGPGTRLTVL.

The rearrangement joins TRBV9 to TRBJ1-1, with a possible D match to TRBD1 (5 bases). The CDR3 runs 15 residues. V lost 0 bases, J lost 1 base, and 10 bases lay in between. In germline, CDR1 is SGDLS, CDR2 YYNGEE. CDR3 in DNA: TGTGCCAGCAGCGTAGACGGCAGGGAGAACACTGAAGCTTTCTTT. This codes for CASSVDGRENTEAFF.